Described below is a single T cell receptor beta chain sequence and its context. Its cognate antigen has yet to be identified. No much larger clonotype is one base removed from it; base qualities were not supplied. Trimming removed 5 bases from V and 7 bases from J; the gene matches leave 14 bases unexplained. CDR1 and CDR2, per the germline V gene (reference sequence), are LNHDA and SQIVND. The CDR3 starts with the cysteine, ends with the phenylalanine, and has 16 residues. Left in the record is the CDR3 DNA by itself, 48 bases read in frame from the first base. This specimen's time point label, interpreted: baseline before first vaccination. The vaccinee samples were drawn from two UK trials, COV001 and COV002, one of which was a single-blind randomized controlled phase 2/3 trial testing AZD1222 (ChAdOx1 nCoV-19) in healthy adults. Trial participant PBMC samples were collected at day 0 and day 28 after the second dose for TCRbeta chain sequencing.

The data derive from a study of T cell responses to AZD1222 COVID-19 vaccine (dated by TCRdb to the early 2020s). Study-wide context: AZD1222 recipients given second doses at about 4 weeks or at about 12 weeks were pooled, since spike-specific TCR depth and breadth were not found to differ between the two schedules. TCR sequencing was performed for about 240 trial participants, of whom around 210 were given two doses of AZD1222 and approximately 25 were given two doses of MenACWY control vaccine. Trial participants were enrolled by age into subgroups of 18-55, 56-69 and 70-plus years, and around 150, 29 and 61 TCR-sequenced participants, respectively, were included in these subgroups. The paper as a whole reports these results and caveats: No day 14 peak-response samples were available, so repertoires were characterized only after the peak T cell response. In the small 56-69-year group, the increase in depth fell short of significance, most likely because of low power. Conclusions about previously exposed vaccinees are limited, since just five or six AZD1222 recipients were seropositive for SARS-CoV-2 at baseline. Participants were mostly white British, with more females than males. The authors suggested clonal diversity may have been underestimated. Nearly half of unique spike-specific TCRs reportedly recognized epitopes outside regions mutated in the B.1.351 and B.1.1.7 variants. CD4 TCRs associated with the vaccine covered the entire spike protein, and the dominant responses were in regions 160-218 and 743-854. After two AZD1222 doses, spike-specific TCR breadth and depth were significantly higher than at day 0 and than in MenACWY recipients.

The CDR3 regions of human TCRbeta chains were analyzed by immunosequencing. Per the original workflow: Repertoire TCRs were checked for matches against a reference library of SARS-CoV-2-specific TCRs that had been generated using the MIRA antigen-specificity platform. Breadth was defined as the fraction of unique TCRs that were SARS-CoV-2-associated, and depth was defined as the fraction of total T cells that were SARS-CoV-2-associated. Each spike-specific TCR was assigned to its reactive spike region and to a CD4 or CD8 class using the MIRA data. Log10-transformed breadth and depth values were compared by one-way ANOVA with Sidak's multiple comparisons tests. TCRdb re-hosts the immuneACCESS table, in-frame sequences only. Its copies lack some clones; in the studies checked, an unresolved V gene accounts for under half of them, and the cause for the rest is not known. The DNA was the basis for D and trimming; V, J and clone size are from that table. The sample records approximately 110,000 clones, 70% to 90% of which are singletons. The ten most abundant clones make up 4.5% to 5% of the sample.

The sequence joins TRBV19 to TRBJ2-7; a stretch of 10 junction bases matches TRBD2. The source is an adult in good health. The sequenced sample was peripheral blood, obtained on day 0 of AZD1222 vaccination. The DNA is TGTGCCAGTAGTTTCTCCGTACTAGCGGGGAAGGAGGAGCAGTACTTC. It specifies CASSFSVLAGKEEQYF.